Sequencing of this TCR beta chain was carried out in a study of immune evolution from preneoplasia to lung adenocarcinoma. V was clipped by 4 bases and J by 7 bases, with 14 bases between them. Germline loops: CDR1 SNHLY, CDR2 FYNNEI. The CDR3 extends over 14 amino acids. Profiled with immunoSEQ multiplex PCR; TCRdb holds only in-frame clones, not every one. The data hold approximately 17,000 clones, with 86% observed a single time. This chain joins TRBV2 and TRBJ1-5; D is perhaps TRBD1 (5 bases). Sample: FFPE invasive lung adenocarcinoma tissue. The receptor was derived from a person aged 65 to 85 with invasive lung adenocarcinoma. This CDR3 is CASSGDGNIQPQHF. The CDR3 DNA follows: TGTGCCAGCAGTGGGGACGGTAACATCCAGCCCCAGCATTTT.